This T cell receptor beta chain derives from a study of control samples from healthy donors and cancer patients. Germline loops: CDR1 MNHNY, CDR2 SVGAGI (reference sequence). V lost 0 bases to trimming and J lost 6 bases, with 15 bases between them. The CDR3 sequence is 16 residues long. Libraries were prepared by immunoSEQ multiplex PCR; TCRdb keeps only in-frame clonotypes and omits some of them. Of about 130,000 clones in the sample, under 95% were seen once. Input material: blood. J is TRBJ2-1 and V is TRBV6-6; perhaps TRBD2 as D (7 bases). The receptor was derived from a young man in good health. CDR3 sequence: CASSYSRGGASNEQFF. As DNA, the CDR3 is TGTGCCAGCAGTTACTCGAGGGGGGGGGCCTCCAATGAGCAGTTCTTC.